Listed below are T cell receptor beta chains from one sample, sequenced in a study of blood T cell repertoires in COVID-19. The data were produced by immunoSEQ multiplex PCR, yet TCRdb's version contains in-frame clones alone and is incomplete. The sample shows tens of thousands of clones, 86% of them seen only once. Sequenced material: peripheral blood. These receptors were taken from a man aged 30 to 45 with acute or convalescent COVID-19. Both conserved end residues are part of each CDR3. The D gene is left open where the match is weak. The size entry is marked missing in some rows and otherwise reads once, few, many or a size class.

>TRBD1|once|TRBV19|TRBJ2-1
TGTGCCAGTAGTATACTGCCGGGACAGGGGGCCCTCAATGAGCAGTTCTTC
CASSILPGQGALNEQFF
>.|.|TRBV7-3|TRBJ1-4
TGTGCCAGCAGCTTAGTAGATTACTTACTCGACGGGGGTGAAAAACTGTTTTTT
CASSLVDYLLDGGEKLFF
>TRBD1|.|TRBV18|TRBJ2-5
TGTGCCAGCTCACCACCGTCAGGGGGCGAAGAGACCCAGTACTTC
CASSPPSGGEETQYF
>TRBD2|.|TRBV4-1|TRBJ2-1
TGCGCCAGCAGCCAAGGTGGACTAGCGGGAGGTTACGGGAATGAGCAGTTCTTC
CASSQGGLAGGYGNEQFF
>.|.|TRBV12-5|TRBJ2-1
TGTGCTAGTGGTCACCACCGCCGCAGGTTGGGTGAGCAGTTCTTC
CASGHHRRRLGEQFF
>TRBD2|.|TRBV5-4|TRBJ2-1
TGTGCCAGCAGCTTCAGGAAGTTAGCGGGGTACAATGAGCAGTTCTTC
CASSFRKLAGYNEQFF
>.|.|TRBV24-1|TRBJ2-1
TGTGCCACCAACCAGGGGAATGAGCAGTTCTTC
CATNQGNEQFF
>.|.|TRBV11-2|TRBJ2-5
TGTGCCAGCAGCTTAGAGGGCGGGACCTACCAAGAGACCCAGTACTTC
CASSLEGGTYQETQYF
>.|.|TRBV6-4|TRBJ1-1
TGTGCCAGCAGTGCTAGGGCAGGGGTGACTGAAGCTTTCTTT
CASSARAGVTEAFF
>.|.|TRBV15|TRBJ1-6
TGTGCCACCAGCAGAGAGGTGCAGTCACCCCTCCACTTT
CATSREVQSPLHF
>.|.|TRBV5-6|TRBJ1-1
TGTGCCAGCAGCTTGCTGGGGGCCCGGGACACTGAAGCTTTCTTT
CASSLLGARDTEAFF
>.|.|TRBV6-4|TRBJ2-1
TGTGCCAGCAGTGAATCGTGGGCAGGGTCCATTTCCTACAATGAGCAGTTCTTC
CASSESWAGSISYNEQFF
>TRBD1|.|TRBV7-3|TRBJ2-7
TGTGCCAGCAGCCAATCACAGGGGGTACCCTACGAGCAGTACTTC
CASSQSQGVPYEQYF
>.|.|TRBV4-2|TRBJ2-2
TGTGCCAGCAGCGCACTTCCTACCGGGGAGCTGTTTTTT
CASSALPTGELFF
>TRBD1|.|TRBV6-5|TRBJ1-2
TGTGCCAGCGGGGACAGAACTAACTATGGCTACACCTTC
CASGDRTNYGYTF
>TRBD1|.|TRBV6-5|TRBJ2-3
TGTGCCAGCAGCTCGGAGACAGGGCGGATAGATACGCAGTATTTT
CASSSETGRIDTQYF